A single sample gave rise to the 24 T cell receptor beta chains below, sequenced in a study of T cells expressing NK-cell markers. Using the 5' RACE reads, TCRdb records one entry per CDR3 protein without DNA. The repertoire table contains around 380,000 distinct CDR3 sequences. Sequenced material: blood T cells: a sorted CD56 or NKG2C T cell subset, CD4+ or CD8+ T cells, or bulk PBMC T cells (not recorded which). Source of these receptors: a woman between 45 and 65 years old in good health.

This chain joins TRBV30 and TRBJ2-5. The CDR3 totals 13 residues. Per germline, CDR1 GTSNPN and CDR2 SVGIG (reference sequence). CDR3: CAWSVRVRETQYF.

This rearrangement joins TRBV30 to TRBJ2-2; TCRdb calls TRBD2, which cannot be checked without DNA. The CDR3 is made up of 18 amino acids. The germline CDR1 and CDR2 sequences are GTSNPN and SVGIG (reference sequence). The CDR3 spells CASSGREKLSSSTGELFF.

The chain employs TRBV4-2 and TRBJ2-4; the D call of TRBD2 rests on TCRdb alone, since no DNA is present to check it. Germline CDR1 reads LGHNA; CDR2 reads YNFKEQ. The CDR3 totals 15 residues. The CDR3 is CASSQAEGAKNIQYF.

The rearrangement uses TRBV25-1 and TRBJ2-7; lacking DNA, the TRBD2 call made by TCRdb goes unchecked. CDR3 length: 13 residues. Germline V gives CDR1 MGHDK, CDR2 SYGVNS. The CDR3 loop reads CASTSGPPYEQYF.

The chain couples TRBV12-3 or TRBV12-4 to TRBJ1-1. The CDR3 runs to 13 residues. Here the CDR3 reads CASTRGGLVEAFF.

This chain's CDR3 is CAISIGDTQYF. J is TRBJ2-3 and V is TRBV10-3. Germline V CDR1 and CDR2: ENHRY, SYGVKD. The CDR3 has 11 residues.

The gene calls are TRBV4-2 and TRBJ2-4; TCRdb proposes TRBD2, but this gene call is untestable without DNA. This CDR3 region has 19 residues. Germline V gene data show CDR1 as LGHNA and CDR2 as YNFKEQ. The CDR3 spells CASSQGGLAGVGAKNIQYF.

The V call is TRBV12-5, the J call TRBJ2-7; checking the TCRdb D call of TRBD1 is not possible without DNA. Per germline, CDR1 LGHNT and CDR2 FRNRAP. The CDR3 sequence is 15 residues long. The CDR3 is CASGDWTEVTYEQYF.

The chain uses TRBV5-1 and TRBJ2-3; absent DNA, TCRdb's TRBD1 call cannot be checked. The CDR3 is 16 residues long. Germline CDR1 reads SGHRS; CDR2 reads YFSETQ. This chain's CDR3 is CASTKTGSRSTDTQYF. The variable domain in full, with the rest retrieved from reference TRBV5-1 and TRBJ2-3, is KAGVTQTPRYLIKTRGQQVTLSCSPISGHRSVSWYQQTPGQGLQFLFEYFSETQRNKGNFPGRFSGRQFSNSRSEMNVSTLELGDSALYLCASTKTGSRSTDTQYFGPGTRLTVL.

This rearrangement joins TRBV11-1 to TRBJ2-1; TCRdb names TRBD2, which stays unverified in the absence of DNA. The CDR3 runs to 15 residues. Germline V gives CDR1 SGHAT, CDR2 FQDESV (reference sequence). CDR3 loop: CASSLAAGLVAEQFF. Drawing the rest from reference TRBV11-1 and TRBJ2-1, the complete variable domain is EAEVAQSPRYKITEKSQAVAFWCDPISGHATLYWYRQILGQGPELLVQFQDESVVDDSQLPKDRFSAERLKGVDSTLKIQPAELGDSAMYLCASSLAAGLVAEQFFGPGTRLTVL.

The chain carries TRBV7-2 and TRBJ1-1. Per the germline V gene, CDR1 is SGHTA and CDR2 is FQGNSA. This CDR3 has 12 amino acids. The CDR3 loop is CASSLKNTEAFF. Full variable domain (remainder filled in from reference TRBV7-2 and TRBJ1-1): GAGVSQSPSNKVTEKGKDVELRCDPISGHTALYWYRQSLGQGLEFLIYFQGNSAPDKSGLPSDRFSAERTGGSVSTLTIQRTQQEDSAVYLCASSLKNTEAFFGQGTRLTVV.

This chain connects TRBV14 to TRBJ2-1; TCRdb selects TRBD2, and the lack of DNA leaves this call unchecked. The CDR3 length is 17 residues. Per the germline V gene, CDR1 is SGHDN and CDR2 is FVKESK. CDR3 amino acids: CASSPRGASPPYNEQFF. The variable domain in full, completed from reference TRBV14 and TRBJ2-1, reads EAGVTQFPSHSVIEKGQTVTLRCDPISGHDNLYWYRRVMGKEIKFLLHFVKESKQDESGMPNNRFLAERTGGTYSTLKVQPAELEDSGVYFCASSPRGASPPYNEQFFGPGTRLTVL.

The CDR3 loop reads CASSLGQAPYEQYF. This sequence joins TRBV5-4 and TRBJ2-7; TCRdb indicates TRBD1, and absent DNA this call remains unverified. Germline CDR1 is SGHNT and CDR2 is YYREEE (reference sequence). The CDR3 has 14 residues.

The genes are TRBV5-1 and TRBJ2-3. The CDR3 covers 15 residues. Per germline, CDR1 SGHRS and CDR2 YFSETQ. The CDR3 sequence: CASSFLRYRTDTQYF.

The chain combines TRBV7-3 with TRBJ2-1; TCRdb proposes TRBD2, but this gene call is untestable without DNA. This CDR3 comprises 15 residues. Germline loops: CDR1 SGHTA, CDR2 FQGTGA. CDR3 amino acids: CASSLTSGVYNEQFF.

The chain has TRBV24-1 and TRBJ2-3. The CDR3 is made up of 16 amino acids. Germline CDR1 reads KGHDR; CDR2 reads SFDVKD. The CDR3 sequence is CATSHRLRRNTDTQYF.

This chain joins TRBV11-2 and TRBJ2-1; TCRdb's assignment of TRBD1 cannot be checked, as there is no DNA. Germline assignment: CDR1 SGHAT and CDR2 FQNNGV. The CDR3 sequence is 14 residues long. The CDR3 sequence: CASSKLRERNEQFF. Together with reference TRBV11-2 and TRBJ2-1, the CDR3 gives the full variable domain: EAGVAQSPRYKIIEKRQSVAFWCNPISGHATLYWYQQILGQGPKLLIQFQNNGVVDDSQLPKDRFSAERLKGVDSTLKIQPAKLEDSAVYLCASSKLRERNEQFFGPGTRLTVL.

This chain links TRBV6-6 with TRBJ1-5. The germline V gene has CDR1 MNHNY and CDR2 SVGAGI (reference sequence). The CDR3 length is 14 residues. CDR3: CASSYSSLGQPQHF.

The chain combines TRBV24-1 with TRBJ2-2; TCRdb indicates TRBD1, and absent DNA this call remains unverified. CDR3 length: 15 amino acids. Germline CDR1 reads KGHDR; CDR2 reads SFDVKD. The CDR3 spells CATSGRDTYTGELFF.

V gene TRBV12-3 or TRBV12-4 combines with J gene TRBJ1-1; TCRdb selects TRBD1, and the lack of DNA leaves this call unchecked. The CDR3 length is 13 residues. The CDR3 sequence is CASSAVGGTEAFF.

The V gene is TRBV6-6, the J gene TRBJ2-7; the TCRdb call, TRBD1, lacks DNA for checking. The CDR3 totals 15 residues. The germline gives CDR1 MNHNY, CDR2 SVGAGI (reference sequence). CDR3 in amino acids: CASSYRDRGVYEQYF.

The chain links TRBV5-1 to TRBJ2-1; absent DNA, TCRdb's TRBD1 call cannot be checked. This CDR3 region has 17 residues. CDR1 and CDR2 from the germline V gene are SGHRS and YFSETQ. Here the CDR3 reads CASSPGTGGKINNEQFF.

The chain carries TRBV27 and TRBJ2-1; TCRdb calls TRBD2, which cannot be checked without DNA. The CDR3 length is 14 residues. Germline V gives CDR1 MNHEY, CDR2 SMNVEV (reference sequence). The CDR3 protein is CASSFQGPYNEQFF.

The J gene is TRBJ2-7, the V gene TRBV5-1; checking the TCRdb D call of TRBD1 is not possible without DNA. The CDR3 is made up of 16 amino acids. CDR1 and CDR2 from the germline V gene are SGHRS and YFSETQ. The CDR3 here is CASSPDGGGLTYEQYF.